This TCR beta chain is drawn from a study of T cell responses to AZD1222 COVID-19 vaccine. In the study overall: Pooled samples include second doses given at about 4 or 12 weeks. Study observations and caveats: Donor demographics were predominantly white British with a female majority; clonal diversity may be underestimated. Repertoire sampling happened only post peak T cell response. Unmutated regions of variants are reportedly targeted by nearly half of spike-specific TCRs.

V was clipped by 2 bases and J by 0 bases, with 13 bases between them. The CDR3 spans 17 residues. Germline CDR1 is SGHTA and CDR2 is FQGTGA. As concerns this clone: Its antigen is currently unknown.

TCRdb's copy holds only in-frame clones and misses some; the assay was immunoSEQ multiplex PCR. The sample includes roughly 190,000 clones, 85% to 95% of them seen just once. The chain recombines TRBV7-3 with TRBJ1-4, with D unresolved. The receptor comes from an adult in good health. The source material was peripheral blood, sampled on day 0 of AZD1222 vaccination. CDR3 sequence (DNA): TGTGCCAGCAGCTTATCCCAGGACGGAACAACTAATGAAAAACTGTTTTTT. The encoded protein is CASSLSQDGTTNEKLFF.